This TCR beta chain derives from a study of blood T cells in healthy people across ages. A second about 6 to 12 cycle PCR used barcoded and J-beta primers. In TCRdb, the 5' RACE reads were re-called with MiXCR into one record per CDR3 protein. This sample has around 1.5 million distinct CDR3 sequences, with approximately 59% found just once. The CDR3 contains 16 residues. From germline, CDR1 is MNHNY and CDR2 SVGAGI (reference sequence). V trimming: 0 bases; J trimming: 2 bases; junction bases outside the gene matches: 3. Donor samples were obtained from healthy Caucasian individuals from Russia, aged about 6 to 100.

The clonotype originates from a man aged 18 to 30 in good health. The rearrangement links TRBV6-6 to TRBJ2-5; 10 nucleotides agree with TRBD2. Material for sequencing was blood. The CDR3 coding sequence is TGTGCCAGCAGTTACTCGCAGCGGGGGGGGCAAGAGACCCAGTACTTC. It is translated as CASSYSQRGGQETQYF.